The 10 T cell receptor beta chains in this list originate from one sample, sequenced in a study of T cells of healthy individuals (dated by TCRdb to the late 2010s). Preparation of the library involved 5' RACE. The sample was run on an Illumina MiSeq. The raw public data were reprocessed by TCRdb itself: fastp quality trimming at Q25, MiXCR clonotype calling, in-frame beta chains only. Records with the same CDR3 protein are collapsed into one entry carrying the most frequent genes and DNA. Within this sample are 85,000 to 100,000 distinct CDR3 sequences, with approximately 15% of them counted one time only. The ten top clones hold roughly 6.1% of the sample. The receptors were sampled from a human donor in good health.

This chain joins TRBV27 and TRBJ2-7, with 9 bases that match TRBD1. Germline CDR1 and CDR2: MNHEY and SMNVEV (reference sequence). The CDR3 loop spans 13 amino acids. Trimming cost V 10 bases and J 7 bases; bases outside gene matches: 11. The CDR3 loop is CATGTGNLWEQYF. DNA for the CDR3: TGTGCCACGGGGACAGGGAATCTATGGGAGCAGTACTTC.

V is TRBV10-3 and J is TRBJ1-1; TRBD1 matches at 7 bases. The CDR3 sequence is 14 residues long. The germline V gene has CDR1 ENHRY and CDR2 SYGVKD. The V gene end was trimmed by 4 bases and the J gene end by 0 bases; junction bases not matched to a gene: 2. CDR3 amino acids: CAISGGQMNTEAFF. The CDR3 bases are TGTGCCATCAGTGGGGGACAGATGAACACTGAAGCTTTCTTT.

The V gene is TRBV20-1, the J gene TRBJ2-7; D not certain. This CDR3 region has 11 residues. V was trimmed by 3 bases and J by 3 bases, leaving 6 bases between them. Germline CDR1 and CDR2: DFQATT and SNEGSKA (reference sequence). CDR3 DNA sequence: TGCAGTGCTAGGAAGGGCTACGAGCAGTACTTC. As protein: CSARKGYEQYF.

In its sample, this clonotype was seen a few times. The chain links TRBV6-2 or TRBV6-3 to TRBJ2-6; 9 nucleotides agree with TRBD1. V dropped 7 bases and J dropped 0; count of bases not matched to a gene: 10. This CDR3 comprises 18 residues. In germline, CDR1 is MNHEY, CDR2 SVGEGT. CDR3 in amino acids: CASISGTGFRSGANVLTF. The DNA of the CDR3 is TGTGCCAGCATTTCCGGGACAGGGTTTCGCTCTGGGGCCAACGTCCTGACTTTC.

The chain couples TRBV11-2 to TRBJ2-1; TRBD2 matches at 10 bases. CDR3 length: 14 residues. V shed 3 bases and J 7 bases; nucleotides not matched to a gene: 3. The V gene's germline CDR1 is SGHAT and CDR2 FQNNGV. The CDR3: CASSFRTSGNEQFF. The CDR3 nucleotides are TGTGCCAGCAGCTTTAGGACTAGCGGTAATGAGCAGTTCTTC.

This clonotype has at least ten counts. The rearrangement joins TRBV20-1 to TRBJ2-3; D is possibly TRBD1 or TRBD2 (6 bases each). The CDR3 contains 15 residues. Germline loops: CDR1 DFQATT, CDR2 SNEGSKA (reference sequence). Trimming pared 1 base from V and 6 bases from J, leaving 17 bases between. The CDR3: CSARAEDRLGDTQYF. The CDR3 region has the DNA TGCAGTGCTAGAGCCGAGGACAGACTAGGGGATACGCAGTATTTT.

The V call is TRBV6-2 or TRBV6-3, the J call TRBJ2-3; the D is unclear. The CDR3 loop spans 13 amino acids. V lost 4 bases to trimming and J lost 8 bases, with 13 bases between them. Per germline, CDR1 MNHEY and CDR2 SVGEGT. This chain's CDR3 is CASSLVRFGTQYF. As DNA, the CDR3 is TGTGCCAGCAGTTTAGTCAGGTTCGGTACGCAGTATTTT.

This clonotype was seen more than once but under ten times. The DNA for the CDR3 is TGTGCCAGCAGTTATTCCTCTGAAGGGGCCAACGTCCTGACTTTC. Protein sequence: CASSYSSEGANVLTF. This chain uses TRBV6-5 with TRBJ2-6; D call uncertain. CDR3 length equals 15 residues. Per the germline V gene, CDR1 is MNHEY and CDR2 is SVGAGI. V lost 3 bases and J 4 bases, leaving 10 bases between the germline ends.

V is TRBV7-3 and J is TRBJ2-4, with D possibly TRBD1 on 6 matching bases. CDR1 and CDR2 (germline): SGHTA, FQGTGA. The ends were cut back, 1 base at V and 8 bases at J, with 12 bases in the middle. This CDR3 spans 14 amino acids. The CDR3 DNA reads as TGTGCCAGCAGCTTAAGGGCAGGGGAAGACATTCAGTACTTC. Residues: CASSLRAGEDIQYF.

The chain is built from TRBV5-1 and TRBJ1-1; 10 bases agree with TRBD1. There are 15 residues in the CDR3. The germline V gene encodes CDR1 SGHRS and CDR2 YFSETQ. The ends lost 4 bases at V and 5 bases at J; junction bases unmatched: 8. The CDR3 DNA reads TGCGCCAGCAGCCCGGACAGGGGGTTGGGGACTGAAGCTTTCTTT. Amino acids: CASSPDRGLGTEAFF.